The 27 T cell receptor beta chains in this list originate from one sample, sequenced in a study of T cells in Graves' hyperthyroidism and ophthalmopathy. Amplified regions were TCR beta CDR3 sequences from RNA transcripts. HTBI primers drove first-round RT-PCR of the TCR CDR3. TCRdb reprocessed the multiplex PCR reads with MiXCR, giving one entry per CDR3 protein. This sample yields roughly 400,000 distinct CDR3 sequences, of which around 15% are seen a single time; around 30% belongs to the top ten. The sample was blood. The receptors stem from a man over 45 with Graves' ophthalmopathy.

On this clonotype: One junction end disagrees with the germline gene, perhaps due to a read error. This chain joins TRBV2 and TRBJ2-3; D is possibly TRBD1 (5 bases). This CDR3 region has 15 residues. Germline-derived CDR1 and CDR2 are SNHLY and FYNNEI. In nucleotides, the CDR3 is TGTGCCAGCAGCTCTAGGGGAATTAGCAGAGATACGCAGTATTTT. Its translation is CASSSRGISRDTQYF.

This clonotype turned up a few times. The chain recombines TRBV6-2 or TRBV6-3 with TRBJ2-4; 12 nucleotides agree with TRBD1. The CDR3 spans 18 residues. The germline gives CDR1 MNHEY, CDR2 SVGEGT. The junction had 8 bases not matched to a gene; V was cut back by 5 bases and J by 0 bases. The CDR3 region has the DNA TGTGCCAGCAGTCTACGGGACAGGGGGCTACTAGCCAAAAACATTCAGTACTTC. This codes for CASSLRDRGLLAKNIQYF.

This clonotype was seen many times. The gene calls are TRBV27 and TRBJ2-6; the D gene is possibly TRBD1 (5 bases). V was shortened by 8 bases and J by 0 bases, with 11 bases between the two germline ends. Germline V gene lookup returns CDR1 MNHEY and CDR2 SMNVEV (reference sequence). The CDR3 extends over 15 amino acids. CDR3 region: CASRMTVSGANVLTF. CDR3 nucleotides: TGTGCCAGCCGTATGACAGTCTCTGGGGCCAACGTCCTGACTTTC.

The chain carries TRBV6-4 and TRBJ2-3; 11 positions match TRBD2. Germline V lookup: CDR1 MRHNA, CDR2 SNTAGT. The V gene end was trimmed by 7 bases and the J gene end by 2 bases; junction bases not matched to a gene: 2. The CDR3 contains 14 residues. This CDR3 reads CASTTSGNTDTQYF. The CDR3 DNA reads TGTGCCAGCACGACTAGCGGGAACACAGATACGCAGTATTTT.

This clonotype was detected many times. The CDR3 nucleotides read TGTGCCAGCTCTCGGACGGAGAACACTGAAGCTTTCTTT. Amino acid sequence: CASSRTENTEAFF. The V call is TRBV18, the J call TRBJ1-1; no definite D call. This CDR3 spans 13 amino acids. Looked up from germline, CDR1 is KGHSH and CDR2 is LQKENI. The V and J ends lost 6 bases and 1 base respectively, with 9 bases between them.

This clonotype was counted many times. An end of the junction differs from the germline gene, which may be a read error. The V gene is TRBV28, the J gene TRBJ2-3; no firm D call. The length of the CDR3 is 15 residues. The germline gives CDR1 MDHEN, CDR2 SYDVKM. CDR3 coding DNA: TGTGCCAGCAGTTTATCTCTGGGTAGCATAGATACGCAGTATTTT. Amino acid sequence: CASSLSLGSIDTQYF.

J is TRBJ2-1 and V is TRBV6-5, with TRBD2 matching 8 bases. The junction had 6 bases not matched to a gene; V was cut back by 7 bases and J by 4 bases. CDR3 length: 14 residues. CDR1 and CDR2 from the germline V gene are MNHEY and SVGAGI. The DNA of the CDR3 is TGTGCCAGCATTAGAACTAGCGGTTACAATGAGCAGTTCTTC. Encoded protein: CASIRTSGYNEQFF.

The chain is built from TRBV20-1 and TRBJ2-5, with D possibly being TRBD1 or TRBD2 (6 bases each). The CDR3 runs to 14 residues. V gave up 2 bases and J gave up 8 bases, with 18 bases separating them. The V gene's germline CDR1 is DFQATT and CDR2 SNEGSKA (reference sequence). The CDR3 spells CSARPRRGALTQYF. The CDR3 DNA follows: TGCAGTGCTAGACCCCGGAGGGGGGCTTTAACCCAGTACTTC.

This chain links TRBV5-4 with TRBJ2-1; 7 bases fit TRBD2. V was pared by 4 bases and J by 4 bases, with 8 bases of the junction left unmatched. This CDR3 region has 15 residues. The germline V gene encodes CDR1 SGHNT and CDR2 YYREEE (reference sequence). CDR3 nucleotide sequence: TGTGCCAGCAGCGCGGGAGTTAACACTTACAATGAGCAGTTCTTC. As protein: CASSAGVNTYNEQFF. The full variable domain, completed using reference TRBV5-4 and TRBJ2-1, is ETGVTQSPTHLIKTRGQQVTLRCSSQSGHNTVSWYQQALGQGPQFIFQYYREEENGRGNFPPRFSGLQFPNYSSELNVNALELDDSALYLCASSAGVNTYNEQFFGPGTRLTVL.

V is TRBV27 and J is TRBJ2-7; 9 bases align to TRBD2. CDR1 is MNHEY and CDR2 is SMNVEV in the germline V gene (reference sequence). J was trimmed by 3 bases and V by 9 bases; bases with no gene match: 9. The CDR3 spans 14 residues. The CDR3, as DNA: TGTGCCAGTCGGGTTAGCGGGAGAGTCTACGAGCAGTACTTC. The encoded protein is CASRVSGRVYEQYF.

This clonotype has ten or more counts. CDR3 loop: CASSFAATNEKLFF. The CDR3 DNA is TGTGCCAGCAGTTTTGCTGCAACTAATGAAAAACTGTTTTTT. The chain couples TRBV7-9 to TRBJ1-4; D is uncertain. Deletions cut 6 bases from V and 0 bases from J, with 8 bases between. The germline V gene has CDR1 SEHNR and CDR2 FQNEAQ (reference sequence). The CDR3 length is 14 residues. Full variable domain (remainder filled in from reference TRBV7-9 and TRBJ1-4): DTGVSQNPRHKITKRGQNVTFRCDPISEHNRLYWYRQTLGQGPEFLTYFQNEAQLEKSRLLSDRFSAERPKGSFSTLEIQRTEQGDSAMYLCASSFAATNEKLFFGSGTQLSVL.

The sample holds one count of this clonotype. This chain connects TRBV11-3 to TRBJ2-2; the D gene is possibly TRBD1 (5 bases). The CDR3 covers 16 residues. Trimming shortened V by 5 bases and J by 5 bases, and 18 bases separated the two germline ends. Germline CDR1 reads SGHNT; CDR2 reads YENEEA. The CDR3 loop reads CASSLRDRLLTGELFF. The CDR3 nucleotides read TGTGCCAGCAGCCTACGTGACAGATTGTTAACCGGGGAGCTGTTTTTT.

This clonotype has more than one count but fewer than ten. This rearrangement joins TRBV18 to TRBJ2-1; 9 positions agree with TRBD2. The CDR3 has 14 residues. Losses at the gene ends were 0 bases for V and 8 bases for J; bases not matched to a gene: 2. CDR1 and CDR2 (germline): KGHSH, LQKENI. The CDR3 region has the DNA TGTGCCAGCTCACCACCGGGACTAGCCTATGAGCAGTTCTTC. This sequence encodes CASSPPGLAYEQFF.

This clonotype was observed a handful of times. The chain recombines TRBV10-3 with TRBJ1-1; the D is unclear. The CDR3 has 16 residues. Trimming cost V 3 bases and J 1 base, with 15 bases left between them. From germline, CDR1 is ENHRY and CDR2 SYGVKD. Written as DNA, the CDR3 is TGTGCCATCAGTGACCGAGACACCAATCCGAACACTGAAGCTTTCTTT. It encodes CAISDRDTNPNTEAFF.

The chain combines TRBV20-1 with TRBJ1-2; D is undetermined. The CDR3 extends over 13 amino acids. V was pared by 6 bases and J by 5 bases, with 16 bases between. Germline CDR1 reads DFQATT; CDR2 reads SNEGSKA (reference sequence). The CDR3 loop is CSAPPERSYGYTF. For the CDR3, the DNA is TGCAGTGCCCCCCCTGAGAGGTCTTATGGCTACACCTTC.

This clonotype came up many times. The CDR3 DNA is TGCAGTGCTCGAAATTCCGGGACAGGAGACTACGAGCAGTACTTC. Amino acids: CSARNSGTGDYEQYF. V is TRBV20-1 and J is TRBJ2-7, with TRBD1 identical over 8 bases. The CDR3 has 15 amino acids. Germline V lookup: CDR1 DFQATT, CDR2 SNEGSKA (reference sequence). The ends lost 5 bases at V and 3 bases at J; junction bases unmatched: 12.

The gene calls are TRBV4-1 and TRBJ2-7; D is possibly TRBD1 (6 bases). Per germline, CDR1 MGHRA and CDR2 YSYEKL. The CDR3 covers 17 residues. V was cut by 0 bases and J by 3 bases, with 18 bases left in between. CDR3 amino acids: CASSQDLSGTSNYEQYF. In nucleotides, the CDR3 is TGCGCCAGCAGCCAAGATCTTTCAGGGACAAGCAACTACGAGCAGTACTTC.

This clonotype appeared many times. V gene TRBV28 combines with J gene TRBJ2-5; possibly TRBD2 for D (6 bases). V shed 5 bases and J shed 5 bases, with 18 bases lying between them. Germline V gene sequence: CDR1 MDHEN, CDR2 SYDVKM. This CDR3 comprises 15 residues. This chain's CDR3 is CASSPQTRRRETQYF. Here the CDR3 DNA reads TGTGCCAGCAGTCCTCAGACTAGGAGGCGGGAGACCCAGTACTTC.

The rearrangement links TRBV6-2 or TRBV6-3 to TRBJ2-1; 8 bases fit TRBD1. Germline trimming cut 6 bases from V and 10 bases from J; bases unmatched to any gene: 17. The CDR3 runs to 16 residues. Germline assignment: CDR1 MNHEY and CDR2 SVGEGT. This chain's CDR3 is CASSSVEPGTGGEQFF. The DNA of the CDR3 is TGTGCCAGCAGCTCCGTAGAACCCGGGACAGGTGGCGAGCAGTTCTTC.

This clonotype was seen at least ten times. V usage is TRBV2 and J usage is TRBJ2-2; TRBD1 aligns across 7 bases. Germline loops: CDR1 SNHLY, CDR2 FYNNEI. Trimming took 7 bases from V and 1 from J; bases not matched to a gene: 6. The CDR3 has 15 residues. The CDR3 DNA sequence: TGTGCCAGCATGAAGGGGACAGTGAACACCGGGGAGCTGTTTTTT. Translating it yields CASMKGTVNTGELFF. Using reference TRBV2 and TRBJ2-2 for the parts outside the CDR3, the full variable domain is EPEVTQTPSHQVTQMGQEVILRCVPISNHLYFYWYRQILGQKVEFLVSFYNNEISEKSEIFDDQFSVERPDGSNFTLKIRSTKLEDSAMYFCASMKGTVNTGELFFGEGSRLTVL.

This clonotype was seen ten or more times. The chain couples TRBV7-2 to TRBJ2-3; D unresolved. Trimming cost V 2 bases and J 0 bases, with 6 bases left between them. CDR3 length: 14 residues. The germline V gene has CDR1 SGHTA and CDR2 FQGNSA. In DNA, the CDR3 is TGTGCCAGCAGCTTAACCAAAAGCACAGATACGCAGTATTTT. This sequence encodes CASSLTKSTDTQYF.

In this sample, this clonotype turned up many times. V gene TRBV20-1 combines with J gene TRBJ1-1; D remains ambiguous. The CDR3 extends over 13 amino acids. The germline V gene encodes CDR1 DFQATT and CDR2 SNEGSKA (reference sequence). V was shortened by 6 bases and J by 4 bases, with 15 bases between the two germline ends. In DNA form, the CDR3 reads TGCAGTGCCCCCGGGTCATCGGGCACTGAAGCTTTCTTT. Translating it yields CSAPGSSGTEAFF.

The sample holds a few counts of this clonotype. The chain recombines TRBV29-1 with TRBJ2-1; maybe TRBD1 (6 bases). V lost 5 bases, J lost 1 base, and 6 bases lay in between. This CDR3 spans 12 amino acids. Germline lookup yields CDR1 SQVTM and CDR2 ANQGSEA. CDR3 in amino acids: CSVTGSYNEQFF. The CDR3 DNA is TGCAGCGTTACAGGGTCCTACAATGAGCAGTTCTTC.

The V call is TRBV5-4, the J call TRBJ2-7; 8 positions agree with TRBD2. The V gene's germline CDR1 is SGHNT and CDR2 YYREEE (reference sequence). The CDR3 spans 16 residues. Trimming cost V 4 bases and J 3 bases; bases outside gene matches: 12. DNA for the CDR3: TGTGCCAGCAGCCCAGGCACTAGCGGACCTTACTACGAGCAGTACTTC. It yields the protein CASSPGTSGPYYEQYF. The complete variable domain, with remaining parts taken from reference TRBV5-4 and TRBJ2-7, reads ETGVTQSPTHLIKTRGQQVTLRCSSQSGHNTVSWYQQALGQGPQFIFQYYREEENGRGNFPPRFSGLQFPNYSSELNVNALELDDSALYLCASSPGTSGPYYEQYFGPGTRLTVT.

This clonotype was recorded many times. The gene calls are TRBV11-2 and TRBJ2-2; perhaps TRBD1 as D (5 bases). Germline V gene data show CDR1 as SGHAT and CDR2 as FQNNGV. Trimming removed 1 base at V and 6 bases at J, with 12 bases between. The CDR3 contains 15 residues. In DNA, the CDR3 is TGTGCCAGCAGCTTAGGAATTACAGGCCCCGGGGAGCTGTTTTTT. This encodes CASSLGITGPGELFF.

This chain links TRBV20-1 with TRBJ1-6, with 10 bases matching TRBD1. Germline CDR1 reads DFQATT; CDR2 reads SNEGSKA (reference sequence). The CDR3 is 16 amino acids. Trimming took 0 bases from V and 6 from J; bases not matched to a gene: 5. The CDR3 DNA follows: TGCAGTGCTAGAGACGGGACAGGGGCAGCTAATTCACCCCTCCACTTT. It specifies CSARDGTGAANSPLHF.

About this clonotype itself: A clone one base away is much larger, so this may be a read error. V gene TRBV2 combines with J gene TRBJ2-7; 8 nucleotides line up with TRBD1. This CDR3 region has 17 residues. The junction had 11 bases not matched to a gene; V was cut back by 0 bases and J by 4 bases. Germline V CDR1 and CDR2: SNHLY, FYNNEI. The CDR3 region is CASSEAFFSGGVYEQYF. The CDR3, as DNA: TGTGCCAGCAGTGAAGCGTTTTTCTCAGGGGGCGTGTACGAGCAGTACTTC.